This passage covers 22 T cell receptor beta chains from one sample sequenced in a study of blood T cells in healthy people across ages. A sample-barcoded 5' primer and a J-beta primer mix were used in a second PCR of about 6 to 11 cycles. A single record per CDR3 protein comes from TCRdb applying MiXCR to the 5' RACE reads. The table records roughly 1,800,000 distinct CDR3 sequences, just under 50% of them present only once. The sequenced sample consisted of blood. The receptors shown here come from a woman in her thirties or forties in good health.

This clonotype was observed a handful of times. The chain joins TRBV20-1 to TRBJ2-7; no definite D call. Trimming pared 6 bases from V and 7 bases from J, leaving 13 bases between. This CDR3 has 11 amino acids. Germline V gives CDR1 DFQATT, CDR2 SNEGSKA (reference sequence). The CDR3 loop is CSALKGGEQYF. The CDR3 coding sequence is TGCAGTGCCTTAAAAGGTGGAGAGCAGTACTTC.

The chain links TRBV20-1 to TRBJ2-1, with TRBD2 matching over 9 bases. The CDR3 has 15 amino acids. CDR1 is DFQATT, CDR2 SNEGSKA, per germline (reference sequence). V shed 2 bases and J 6 bases; nucleotides not matched to a gene: 8. The CDR3 protein is CSARKPGLAGNEQFF. In DNA form, the CDR3 reads TGCAGTGCTAGAAAACCGGGACTAGCAGGCAATGAGCAGTTCTTC.

V is TRBV12-3 or TRBV12-4 and J is TRBJ2-1; 8 bases align to TRBD2. The CDR3 loop spans 15 amino acids. Trimming cost V 3 bases and J 3 bases; bases outside gene matches: 4. CDR3 residues: CASSFLRGGYNEQFF. The CDR3 DNA follows: TGTGCCAGCAGTTTTTTACGGGGGGGCTACAATGAGCAGTTCTTC.

The chain couples TRBV20-1 to TRBJ2-7, with no clear D. Trimming pared 5 bases from V and 1 base from J, leaving 18 bases between. Germline CDR1 is DFQATT and CDR2 is SNEGSKA (reference sequence). The CDR3 runs to 15 residues. The CDR3 spells CSAHIGPRSSYEQYF. For the CDR3, the DNA is TGCAGTGCTCATATAGGGCCTAGGAGTTCCTACGAGCAGTACTTC.

The genes are TRBV16 and TRBJ1-4; D remains unclear. The CDR3 is made up of 15 amino acids. Trimming took off 0 bases at V and 4 bases at J, with 9 bases between the two ends. The germline V gene encodes CDR1 KGHSY and CDR2 FQNENV. The DNA of the CDR3 is TGTGCCAGCAGCCAATCCCCAAGGTTTAATGAAAAACTGTTTTTT. Translating it yields CASSQSPRFNEKLFF.

The chain links TRBV9 to TRBJ2-7; 12 bases are a match to TRBD2. The length of the CDR3 is 17 residues. The germline CDR1 and CDR2 sequences are SGDLS and YYNGEE. J lost 7 bases, V lost 3 bases, and 14 bases had no gene match. The chain's CDR3 is CASSGLRGTSGLNEQYF. In DNA, the CDR3 is TGTGCCAGCAGCGGTCTCCGCGGGACTAGCGGGCTCAATGAGCAGTACTTC.

This clonotype came up many times. V gene TRBV20-1 combines with J gene TRBJ2-1; 9 bases agree with TRBD2. The CDR3 length is 15 residues. Losses at the gene ends were 1 base for V and 4 bases for J; bases not matched to a gene: 5. Germline V lookup: CDR1 DFQATT, CDR2 SNEGSKA (reference sequence). CDR3 residues: CSARVGTSGYNEQFF. For the CDR3, the DNA is TGCAGTGCTAGAGTAGGTACTAGCGGGTACAATGAGCAGTTCTTC.

The CDR3 is CASSLSPLGRTDTQYF. The CDR3 DNA reads TGTGCCAGCAGTTTATCCCCGCTGGGACGCACAGATACGCAGTATTTT. The chain recombines TRBV27 with TRBJ2-3, with D perhaps matching TRBD1 or TRBD2 (5 bases each). V lost 0 bases and J 1 base, leaving 11 bases between the germline ends. Germline V gives CDR1 MNHEY, CDR2 SMNVEV (reference sequence). CDR3 length: 16 amino acids.

The V gene is TRBV7-2, the J gene TRBJ2-5, with D possibly matching TRBD2 (6 bases). This CDR3 region has 15 residues. V was trimmed by 5 bases and J by 5 bases, leaving 18 bases between them. Germline V gene data show CDR1 as SGHTA and CDR2 as FQGNSA. Here the CDR3 DNA reads TGTGCCAGCAGCCCCCAATCGAGCGGGCGGGAGACCCAGTACTTC. Encoded protein: CASSPQSSGRETQYF.

This clonotype was detected only a few times. The CDR3 loop reads CSVRTDGYTF. CDR3 in DNA: TGCAGCGTACGGACGGATGGCTACACCTTC. The chain couples TRBV29-1 to TRBJ1-2; no clear D. This CDR3 has 10 amino acids. V lost 6 bases to trimming and J lost 6 bases, with 8 bases between them. CDR1 and CDR2 (germline): SQVTM, ANQGSEA. The entire variable domain, with the rest obtained from reference TRBV29-1 and TRBJ1-2, is as follows: SAVISQKPSRDICQRGTSLTIQCQVDSQVTMMFWYRQQPGQSLTLIATANQGSEATYESGFVIDKFPISRPNLTFSTLTVSNMSPEDSSIYLCSVRTDGYTFGSGTRLTVV.

CDR3 in DNA: TGCAGCACCCGAATCTGGGGAGGGCAAGAGACCCAGTACTTC. The encoded protein is CSTRIWGGQETQYF. The chain combines TRBV20-1 with TRBJ2-5, with TRBD2 matching 7 bases. The CDR3 loop spans 14 amino acids. Per the germline V gene, CDR1 is DFQATT and CDR2 is SNEGSKA (reference sequence).

The chain is built from TRBV4-3 and TRBJ2-1; 16 bases agree with TRBD2. Germline V gene sequence: CDR1 LGHNA, CDR2 YSLEER. The CDR3 is made up of 16 amino acids. J gave up 7 bases and V 4 bases, and 4 bases lay outside the gene matches. The DNA of the CDR3 is TGCGCCAGCAGCCCCTGGGGACTAGCGGGGGGGAATGAGCAGTTCTTC. Amino acid sequence: CASSPWGLAGGNEQFF.

The rearrangement joins TRBV3-1 to TRBJ2-7, with 11 nucleotides matching TRBD2. The J call is doubtful: the DNA matches TRBJ2-5 better. The CDR3 totals 18 residues. Germline CDR1 is LGHDT and CDR2 is YNNKEL (reference sequence). DNA for the CDR3: TGTGCCAGCAGCCAAGATTCGCCTAGCGGGGGGCTCCTAGAGACCCAGTACTTC. The encoded protein is CASSQDSPSGGLLETQYF.

V gene TRBV11-1 combines with J gene TRBJ2-6; 14 positions match TRBD2. The germline V gene has CDR1 SGHAT and CDR2 FQDESV (reference sequence). This CDR3 is built from 21 residues. The V gene end was trimmed by 4 bases and the J gene end by 0 bases; junction bases not matched to a gene: 11. DNA for the CDR3: TGTGCCAGCAGCTCGGGACTAGCGGGGGAACAAGACAACTCTGGGGCCAACGTCCTGACTTTC. Translating gives CASSSGLAGEQDNSGANVLTF.

V is TRBV27 and J is TRBJ2-7, with D possibly matching TRBD1 (5 bases). The end of the DNA aligns better with TRBJ2-5, so the J call may be wrong. Germline CDR1 reads MNHEY; CDR2 reads SMNVEV (reference sequence). The CDR3 is 13 residues long. CDR3 DNA: TGTGCCAGCAGTTGGGGCAGGGCAGAGACCCAGTACTTC. Translated, it gives CASSWGRAETQYF.

In regard to this clonotype: A much larger clone differs from this one at a single base, so this may be a read error. The rearrangement uses TRBV10-3 and TRBJ2-7; 12 nucleotides line up with TRBD1. V shed 3 bases and J 7 bases; nucleotides not matched to a gene: 7. Looked up from germline, CDR1 is ENHRY and CDR2 is SYGVKD. CDR3 length equals 15 residues. Written as DNA, the CDR3 is TGTGCCATCAGTGACCCTAGGGACAGGGGGCTAGAGCAGTACTTC. It translates to CAISDPRDRGLEQYF.

This clonotype was seen just once. The V gene is TRBV4-1, the J gene TRBJ2-1; 7 positions agree with TRBD1. CDR1 and CDR2 (germline): MGHRA, YSYEKL. V dropped 1 base and J dropped 1; count of bases not matched to a gene: 10. This CDR3 comprises 18 residues. The CDR3 protein is CASSQVYRTGLSYNEQFF. CDR3 nucleotide sequence: TGCGCCAGCAGCCAAGTCTATAGGACAGGTTTATCCTACAATGAGCAGTTCTTC.

This clonotype was observed a few times. The chain employs TRBV10-3 and TRBJ2-5; D might be TRBD1 (6 bases). CDR1 ENHRY and CDR2 SYGVKD come from the germline V gene. V was shortened by 3 bases and J by 3 bases, with 17 bases between the two germline ends. This CDR3 region has 16 residues. CDR3 protein: CAISDTGTQDEETQYF. The CDR3 bases are TGTGCCATCAGTGATACCGGGACACAGGATGAAGAGACCCAGTACTTC.

The chain employs TRBV28 and TRBJ2-3, with 9 positions matching TRBD2. CDR1 is MDHEN and CDR2 is SYDVKM in the germline V gene. The CDR3 is made up of 17 amino acids. Trimming took 5 bases from V and 2 from J; bases not matched to a gene: 11. The CDR3 sequence is CASSQSSGGLNTDTQYF. The CDR3 coding sequence is TGTGCCAGCAGTCAAAGTAGCGGGGGACTAAACACAGATACGCAGTATTTT.

Turning to this clonotype: One base away lies a much larger clone, so this may be a sequencing read error. The CDR3 end shows no conserved phenylalanine or tryptophan, and so a read error is likely. CDR3 DNA sequence: TGTGCCAGCAGTTTAGCCGGAGGGGTCGAGCAGTACTTA. It yields the protein CASSLAGGVEQYL. The V and J genes are TRBV27 and TRBJ2-7, with a tentative D call TRBD2 (6 bases). The CDR3 has 13 amino acids. V lost 2 bases, J lost 6 bases, and 11 bases lay in between. CDR1 and CDR2 (germline): MNHEY, SMNVEV (reference sequence).

V usage is TRBV29-1 and J usage is TRBJ1-2, with D perhaps matching TRBD1 (6 bases). CDR3 length: 12 residues. The V end lost 6 bases, the J end lost 8 bases, and 16 bases lay between the germline ends. Germline loops: CDR1 SQVTM, CDR2 ANQGSEA. As DNA, the CDR3 is TGCAGCGTGGACAGCCTTCGGGAGGGCTACACCTTC. It translates to CSVDSLREGYTF. The full variable domain, in which reference TRBV29-1 and TRBJ1-2 provide the parts outside the CDR3, is SAVISQKPSRDICQRGTSLTIQCQVDSQVTMMFWYRQQPGQSLTLIATANQGSEATYESGFVIDKFPISRPNLTFSTLTVSNMSPEDSSIYLCSVDSLREGYTFGSGTRLTVV.

A remark on this clonotype: Germline and junction disagree at one end, which may indicate a read error. The genes are TRBV2 and TRBJ2-1, with TRBD1 as a possible D gene (5 bases). CDR1 and CDR2 from the germline V gene are SNHLY and FYNNEI. The CDR3 runs 15 residues. CDR3 amino acids: CASGRQGSSYDEQFF. The CDR3 coding sequence is TGTGCCAGCGGAAGGCAGGGAAGCTCCTACGATGAGCAGTTCTTC.